This T cell receptor (beta chain) was captured by sequencing in a study of shared clonotypes between healthy human individuals. The overall study: CD8 memory received one plate per donor, CD8 naive two, CD4 memory three and CD4 naive three.

The study separated CD4+ cells into CD45RA+ naive and CD45RA-negative memory subsets. This CDR3 is 16 amino acids long. V was pared by 0 bases and J by 0 bases, with 9 bases between. Germline CDR1 LNHNV, CDR2 YYDKDF (reference sequence). Here immunoSEQ multiplex PCR was the method, and the copy in TCRdb shows in-frame clones only, minus some. Altogether around 1.4 million clones are present, around 98.5% being singletons, with the ten largest covering 0.36%. V is TRBV15 and J is TRBJ2-1, with unresolved D. This sequence originates from a man younger than 45 in good health. What was sequenced was naive CD4+ T cells sorted from blood. Subset of the sample: CD45RA+ positively selected. The CDR3 bases are TGTGCCACCAGCAGAGATTCGCTGCTCTCCTACAATGAGCAGTTCTTC. This translates into CATSRDSLLSYNEQFF.